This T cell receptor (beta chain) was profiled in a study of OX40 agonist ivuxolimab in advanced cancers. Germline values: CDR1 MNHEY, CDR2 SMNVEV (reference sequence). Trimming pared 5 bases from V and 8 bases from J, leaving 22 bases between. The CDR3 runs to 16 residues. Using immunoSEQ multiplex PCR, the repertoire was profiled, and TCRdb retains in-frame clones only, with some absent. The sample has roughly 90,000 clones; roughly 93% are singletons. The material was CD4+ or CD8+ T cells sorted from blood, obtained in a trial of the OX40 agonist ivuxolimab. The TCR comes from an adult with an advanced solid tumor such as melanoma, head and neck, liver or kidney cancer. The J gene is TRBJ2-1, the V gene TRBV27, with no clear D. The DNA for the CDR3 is TGTGCCAGCAGTCCCCAGGCGGTACTACCCGTGGATGAGCAGTTCTTC. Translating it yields CASSPQAVLPVDEQFF.